This T cell receptor (beta chain) was obtained from a study of blood T cells in healthy people across ages. Then a second PCR, running about 6 to 12 cycles, was carried out with a sample-barcoded 5' primer and a J-beta primer mix. Every cDNA was tagged by a template-switch adaptor with 12 random nucleotides. TCRdb ran MiXCR on the 5' RACE reads and lists one entry per CDR3 protein. The sample records more than 1 million distinct CDR3 sequences, more than 40% being singletons. Total RNA extraction produced at least 6 micrograms (per sample) for the study. This clonotype was found many times. This receptor was obtained from an older woman in good health. Material: blood.

Here the CDR3 DNA reads TGTGCCAGCAGACGGGACGTGGGAGGAGGGTACGAGCAGTACTTC. This encodes CASRRDVGGGYEQYF. The chain combines TRBV4-2 with TRBJ2-7, with D perhaps matching TRBD2 (6 bases). The V end was cut by 6 bases, the J end by 4 bases, with 19 bases between. Germline-derived CDR1 and CDR2 are LGHNA and YNFKEQ. The CDR3 spans 15 residues.